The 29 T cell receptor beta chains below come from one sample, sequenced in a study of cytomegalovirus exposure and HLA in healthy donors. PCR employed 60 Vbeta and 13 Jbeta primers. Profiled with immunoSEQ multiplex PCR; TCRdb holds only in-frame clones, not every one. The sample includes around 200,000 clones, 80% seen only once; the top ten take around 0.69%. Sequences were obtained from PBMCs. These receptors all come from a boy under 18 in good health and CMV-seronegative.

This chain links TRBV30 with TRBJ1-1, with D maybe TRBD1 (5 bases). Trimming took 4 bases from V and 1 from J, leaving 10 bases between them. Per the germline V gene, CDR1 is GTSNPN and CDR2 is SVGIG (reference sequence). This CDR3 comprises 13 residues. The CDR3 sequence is CAWNRTPNTEAFF. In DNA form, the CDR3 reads TGTGCCTGGAACAGGACACCGAACACTGAAGCTTTCTTT.

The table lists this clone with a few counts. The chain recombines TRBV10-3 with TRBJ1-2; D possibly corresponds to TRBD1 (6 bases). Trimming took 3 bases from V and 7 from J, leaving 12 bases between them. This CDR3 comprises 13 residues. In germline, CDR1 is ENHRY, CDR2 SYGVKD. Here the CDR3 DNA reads TGTGCCATCAGTGAAGACAGGAACGCTGGCTACACCTTC. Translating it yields CAISEDRNAGYTF.

The CDR3 loop reads CASSGAEGYNEKLFF. CDR3 DNA: TGTGCCAGTTCCGGAGCGGAAGGGTATAATGAAAAACTGTTTTTT. The rearrangement joins TRBV19 to TRBJ1-4; D not certain. CDR1 LNHDA and CDR2 SQIVND come from the germline V gene (reference sequence). V shed 8 bases and J shed 4 bases, with 17 bases lying between them. This CDR3 has 15 amino acids.

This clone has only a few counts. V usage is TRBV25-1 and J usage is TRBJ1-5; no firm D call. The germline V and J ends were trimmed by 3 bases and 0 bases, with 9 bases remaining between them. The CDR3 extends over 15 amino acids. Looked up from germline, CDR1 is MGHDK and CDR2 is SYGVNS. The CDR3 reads CASSEGRSSNQPQHF. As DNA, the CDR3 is TGTGCCAGCAGTGAGGGCAGGTCTAGCAATCAGCCCCAGCATTTT. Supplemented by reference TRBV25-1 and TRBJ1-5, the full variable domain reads EADIYQTPRYLVIGTGKKITLECSQTMGHDKMYWYQQDPGMELHLIHYSYGVNSTEKGDLSSESTVSRIRTEHFPLTLESARPSHTSQYLCASSEGRSSNQPQHFGDGTRLSIL.

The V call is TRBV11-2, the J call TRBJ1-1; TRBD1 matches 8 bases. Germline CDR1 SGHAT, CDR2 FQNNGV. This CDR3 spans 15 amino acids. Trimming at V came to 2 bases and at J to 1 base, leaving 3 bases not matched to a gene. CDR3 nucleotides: TGTGCCAGCAGCTTAAGGACAGGGCCGAACACTGAAGCTTTCTTT. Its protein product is CASSLRTGPNTEAFF.

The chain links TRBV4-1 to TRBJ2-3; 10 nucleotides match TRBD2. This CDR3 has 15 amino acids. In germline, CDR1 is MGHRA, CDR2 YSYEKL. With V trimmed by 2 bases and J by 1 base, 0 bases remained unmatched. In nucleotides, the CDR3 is TGCGCCAGCAGCCAAACTAGCGGGGGCACAGATACGCAGTATTTT. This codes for CASSQTSGGTDTQYF.

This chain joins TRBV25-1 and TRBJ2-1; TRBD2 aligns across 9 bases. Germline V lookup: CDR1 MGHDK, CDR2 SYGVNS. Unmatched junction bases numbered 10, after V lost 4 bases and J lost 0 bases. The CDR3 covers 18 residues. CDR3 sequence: CASSGDETSGRSYNEQFF. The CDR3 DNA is TGTGCCAGCAGTGGTGACGAGACTAGCGGACGCTCCTACAATGAGCAGTTCTTC. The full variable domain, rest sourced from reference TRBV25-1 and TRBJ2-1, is EADIYQTPRYLVIGTGKKITLECSQTMGHDKMYWYQQDPGMELHLIHYSYGVNSTEKGDLSSESTVSRIRTEHFPLTLESARPSHTSQYLCASSGDETSGRSYNEQFFGPGTRLTVL.

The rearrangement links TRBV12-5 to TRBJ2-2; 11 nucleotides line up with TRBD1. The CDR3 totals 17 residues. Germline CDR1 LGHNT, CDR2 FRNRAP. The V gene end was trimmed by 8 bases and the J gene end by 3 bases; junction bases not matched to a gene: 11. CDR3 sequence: CASIGPAGQGDTGELFF. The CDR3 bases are TGTGCTAGTATCGGGCCGGCGGGACAGGGGGACACCGGGGAGCTGTTTTTT.

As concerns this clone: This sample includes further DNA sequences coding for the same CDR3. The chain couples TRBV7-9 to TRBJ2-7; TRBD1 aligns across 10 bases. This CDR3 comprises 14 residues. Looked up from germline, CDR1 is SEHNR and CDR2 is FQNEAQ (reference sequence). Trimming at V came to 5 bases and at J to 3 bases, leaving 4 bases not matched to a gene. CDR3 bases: TGTGCCAGCAGCCCCCGGGACAGGGGCTACGAGCAGTACTTC. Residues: CASSPRDRGYEQYF.

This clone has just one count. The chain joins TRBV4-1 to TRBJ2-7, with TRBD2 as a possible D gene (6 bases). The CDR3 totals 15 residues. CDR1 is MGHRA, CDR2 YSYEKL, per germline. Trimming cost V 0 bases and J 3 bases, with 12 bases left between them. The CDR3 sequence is CASSQDETRVYEQYF. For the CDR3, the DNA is TGCGCCAGCAGCCAAGATGAGACTAGGGTCTACGAGCAGTACTTC.

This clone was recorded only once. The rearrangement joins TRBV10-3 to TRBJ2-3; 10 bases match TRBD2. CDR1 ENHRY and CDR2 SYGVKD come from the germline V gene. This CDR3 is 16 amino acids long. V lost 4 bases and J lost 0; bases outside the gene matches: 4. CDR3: CAISGRAGGSTDTQYF. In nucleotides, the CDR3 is TGTGCCATCAGTGGGAGAGCGGGGGGGAGCACAGATACGCAGTATTTT.

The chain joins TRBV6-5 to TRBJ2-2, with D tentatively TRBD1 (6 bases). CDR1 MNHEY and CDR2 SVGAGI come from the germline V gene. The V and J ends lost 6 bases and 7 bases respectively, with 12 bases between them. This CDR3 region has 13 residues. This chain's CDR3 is CASRSRGGGELFF. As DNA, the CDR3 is TGTGCCAGCAGGTCCCGAGGGGGCGGGGAGCTGTTTTTT.

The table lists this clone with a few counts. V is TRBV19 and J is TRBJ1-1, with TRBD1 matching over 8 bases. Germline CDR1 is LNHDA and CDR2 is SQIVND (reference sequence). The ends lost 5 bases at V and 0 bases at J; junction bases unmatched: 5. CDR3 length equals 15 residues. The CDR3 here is CASSVGQVVNTEAFF. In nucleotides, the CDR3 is TGTGCCAGTAGTGTGGGACAGGTAGTGAACACTGAAGCTTTCTTT.

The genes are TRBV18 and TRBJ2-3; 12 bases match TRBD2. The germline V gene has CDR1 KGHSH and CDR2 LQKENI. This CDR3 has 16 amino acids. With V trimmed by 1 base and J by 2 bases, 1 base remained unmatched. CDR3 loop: CASSPRTSGTTDTQYF. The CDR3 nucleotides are TGTGCCAGCTCACCACGGACTAGCGGGACCACAGATACGCAGTATTTT.

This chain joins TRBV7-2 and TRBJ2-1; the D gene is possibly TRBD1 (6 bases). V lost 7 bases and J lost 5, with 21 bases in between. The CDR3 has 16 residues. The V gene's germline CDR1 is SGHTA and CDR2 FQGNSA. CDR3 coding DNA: TGTGCCAGCATCCGAAACCCAGGGGATTTTGACAATGAGCAGTTCTTC. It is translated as CASIRNPGDFDNEQFF.

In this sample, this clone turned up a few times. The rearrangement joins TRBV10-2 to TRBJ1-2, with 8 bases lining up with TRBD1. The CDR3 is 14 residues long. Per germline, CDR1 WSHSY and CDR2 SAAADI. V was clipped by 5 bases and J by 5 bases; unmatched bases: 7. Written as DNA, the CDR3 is TGCGCCAGCAGTTGGGGACAGGAAGATTATGGCTACACCTTC. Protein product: CASSWGQEDYGYTF.

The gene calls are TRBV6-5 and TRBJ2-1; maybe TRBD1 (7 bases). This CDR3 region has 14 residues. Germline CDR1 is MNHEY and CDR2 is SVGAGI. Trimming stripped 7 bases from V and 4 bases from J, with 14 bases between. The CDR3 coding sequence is TGTGCCAGCAAGGCTCAGGGGGGTTACAATGAGCAGTTCTTC. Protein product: CASKAQGGYNEQFF.

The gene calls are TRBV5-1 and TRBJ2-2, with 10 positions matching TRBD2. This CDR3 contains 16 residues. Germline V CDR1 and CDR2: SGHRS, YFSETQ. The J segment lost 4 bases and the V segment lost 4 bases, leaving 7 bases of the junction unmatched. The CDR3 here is CASSNPGLASTGELFF. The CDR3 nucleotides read TGCGCCAGCAGCAACCCGGGACTAGCGTCCACCGGGGAGCTGTTTTTT.

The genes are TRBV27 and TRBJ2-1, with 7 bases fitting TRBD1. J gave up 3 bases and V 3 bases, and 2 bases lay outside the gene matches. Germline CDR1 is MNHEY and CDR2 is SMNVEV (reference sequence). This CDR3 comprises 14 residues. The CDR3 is CASSFGQVYNEQFF. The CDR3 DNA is TGTGCCAGCAGTTTCGGACAGGTCTACAATGAGCAGTTCTTC.

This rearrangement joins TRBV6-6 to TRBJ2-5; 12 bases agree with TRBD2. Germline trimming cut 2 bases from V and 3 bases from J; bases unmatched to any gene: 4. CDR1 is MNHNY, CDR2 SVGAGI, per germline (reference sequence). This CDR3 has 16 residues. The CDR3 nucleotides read TGTGCCAGCAGTTACCCAAGACTAGCGGGGGAAGAGACCCAGTACTTC. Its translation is CASSYPRLAGEETQYF.

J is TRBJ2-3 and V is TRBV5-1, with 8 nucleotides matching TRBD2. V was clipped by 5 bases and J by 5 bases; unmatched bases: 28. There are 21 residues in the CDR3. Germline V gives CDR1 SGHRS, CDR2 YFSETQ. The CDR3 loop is CASSGVPRTDYSGIRIDTQYF. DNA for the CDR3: TGCGCCAGCAGTGGCGTCCCGCGTACCGACTATAGCGGGATTCGGATAGATACGCAGTATTTT.

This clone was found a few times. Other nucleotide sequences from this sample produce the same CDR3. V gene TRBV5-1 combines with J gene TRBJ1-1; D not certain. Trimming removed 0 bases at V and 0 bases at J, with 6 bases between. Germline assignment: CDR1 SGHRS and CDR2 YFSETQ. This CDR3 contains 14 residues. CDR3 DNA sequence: TGCGCCAGCAGCTTGGGAAGCCTGAACACTGAAGCTTTCTTT. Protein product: CASSLGSLNTEAFF.

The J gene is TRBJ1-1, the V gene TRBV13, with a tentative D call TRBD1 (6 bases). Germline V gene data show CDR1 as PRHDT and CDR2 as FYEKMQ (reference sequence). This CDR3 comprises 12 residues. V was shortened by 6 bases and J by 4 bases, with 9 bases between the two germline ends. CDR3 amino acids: CASRMGATEAFF. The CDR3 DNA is TGTGCCAGCAGAATGGGGGCCACTGAAGCTTTCTTT.

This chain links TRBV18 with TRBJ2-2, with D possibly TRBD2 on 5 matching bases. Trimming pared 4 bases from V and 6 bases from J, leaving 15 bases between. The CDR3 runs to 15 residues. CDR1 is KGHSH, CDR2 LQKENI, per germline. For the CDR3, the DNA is TGTGCCAGCTCACGAACTCGGGATGGGGCCGGGGAGCTGTTTTTT. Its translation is CASSRTRDGAGELFF.

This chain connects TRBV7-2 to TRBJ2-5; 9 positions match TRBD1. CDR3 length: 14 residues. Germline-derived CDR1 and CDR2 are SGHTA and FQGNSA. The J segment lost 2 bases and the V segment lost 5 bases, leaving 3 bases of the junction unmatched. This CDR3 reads CASSEDRGQETQYF. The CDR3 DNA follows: TGTGCCAGCAGCGAAGACAGGGGGCAAGAGACCCAGTACTTC.

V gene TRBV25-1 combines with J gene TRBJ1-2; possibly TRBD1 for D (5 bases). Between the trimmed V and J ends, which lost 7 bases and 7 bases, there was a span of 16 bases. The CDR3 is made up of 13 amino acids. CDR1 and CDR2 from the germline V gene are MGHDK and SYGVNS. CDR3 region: CASKPPSGGGYTF. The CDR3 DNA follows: TGTGCCAGCAAACCCCCCTCCGGGGGTGGCTACACCTTC.

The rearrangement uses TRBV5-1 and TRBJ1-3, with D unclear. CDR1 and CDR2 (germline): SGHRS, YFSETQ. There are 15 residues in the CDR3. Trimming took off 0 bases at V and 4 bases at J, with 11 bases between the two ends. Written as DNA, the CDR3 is TGCGCCAGCAGCTTGGGAGACCCGGGGGGAAACACCATATATTTT. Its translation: CASSLGDPGGNTIYF.

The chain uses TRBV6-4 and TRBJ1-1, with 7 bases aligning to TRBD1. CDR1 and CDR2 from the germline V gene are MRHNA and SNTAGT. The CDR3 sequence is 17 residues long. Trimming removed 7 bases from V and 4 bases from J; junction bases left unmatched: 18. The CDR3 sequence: CASTRDSLGFGSTEAFF. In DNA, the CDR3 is TGTGCCAGCACCAGGGACAGCCTAGGTTTCGGTTCCACTGAAGCTTTCTTT.

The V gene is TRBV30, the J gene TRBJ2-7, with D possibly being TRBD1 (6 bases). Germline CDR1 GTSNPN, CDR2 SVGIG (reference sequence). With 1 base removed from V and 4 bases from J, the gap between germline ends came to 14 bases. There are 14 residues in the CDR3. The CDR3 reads CAWSGSRGMYEQYF. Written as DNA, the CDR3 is TGTGCCTGGAGTGGGAGCAGGGGTATGTACGAGCAGTACTTC.